This T cell receptor beta chain was retrieved from a study of blood T cell repertoires in COVID-19. Whole-study context: From T cells, B-cell-depleted T cells, or PBMCs came the material, which was cDNA or gDNA.

Measured with immunoSEQ multiplex PCR; TCRdb has only the in-frame clones, and not every one. Of some 83,000 clones listed, roughly nine tenths are singletons. CDR3 length: 18 residues. The germline V gene has CDR1 LGHDT and CDR2 YNNKEL (reference sequence). The ends lost 6 bases at V and 0 bases at J; junction bases unmatched: 15. This chain joins TRBV3-1 (or the pseudogene TRBV3-2) and TRBJ2-5, with 8 bases aligning to TRBD2. The sequence derives from a man older than 75 in a cohort sampled during active COVID-19. Sequencing was done on a sample of peripheral blood. CDR3 coding DNA: TGTGCCAGCAGACCGCTGGACGGGGGCGGGGGGTACCAAGAGACCCAGTACTTC. Its translation is CASRPLDGGGGYQETQYF.